This TCR beta chain was obtained from a study of T cell responses to AZD1222 COVID-19 vaccine. At the level of the study: Second-dose timings of about 4 or about 12 weeks were pooled.

Trimming removed 5 bases from V and 2 bases from J; junction bases left unmatched: 21. The CDR3 length is 18 residues. From germline, CDR1 is GTSNPN and CDR2 SVGIG (reference sequence). A note on this clone: Its antigen remains unidentified.

TCRdb's table, derived via immunoSEQ multiplex PCR, lists solely in-frame clones and lacks some. The table shows tens of thousands of clones, with around 86% occurring only once. Study-wide points: Clonal diversity may have been underestimated, and the donors were mostly white British, with more females than males. As reported, nearly half of all spike-specific TCRs target variant regions that are unmutated.

Specimen: peripheral blood, collected on day 0 of AZD1222 vaccination. This clonotype was obtained from an adult in good health. The chain joins TRBV30 to TRBJ2-7; 7 nucleotides align to TRBD2. CDR3 sequence reads: CAWAPSLLADLFAYEQYF. CDR3 DNA: TGTGCCTGGGCGCCCAGTCTCCTAGCGGATCTCTTCGCCTACGAGCAGTACTTC.